This TCR beta chain was found in a study of blood T cells in healthy people across ages. The authors ran a second PCR of roughly 6 to 12 cycles using a sample-barcoded 5' primer and a J-beta primer mix. Via MiXCR, TCRdb re-called the 5' RACE reads, giving one row per CDR3 protein. The profile shows around 1,500,000 distinct CDR3 sequences, under 30% of them singletons. Trimming removed 10 bases from V and 9 bases from J; junction bases left unmatched: 11. CDR3 length: 13 amino acids. The germline CDR1 and CDR2 sequences are ENHRY and SYGVKD. The gene calls are TRBV10-3 and TRBJ2-7, with 11 bases that match TRBD1. Sequenced sample: blood. This TCR was recovered from a woman aged 25 to 39 in good health. The CDR3 sequence is CATAGTGGGGQYF. In nucleotides, the CDR3 is TGTGCCACAGCCGGGACAGGGGGAGGAGGGCAGTACTTC.